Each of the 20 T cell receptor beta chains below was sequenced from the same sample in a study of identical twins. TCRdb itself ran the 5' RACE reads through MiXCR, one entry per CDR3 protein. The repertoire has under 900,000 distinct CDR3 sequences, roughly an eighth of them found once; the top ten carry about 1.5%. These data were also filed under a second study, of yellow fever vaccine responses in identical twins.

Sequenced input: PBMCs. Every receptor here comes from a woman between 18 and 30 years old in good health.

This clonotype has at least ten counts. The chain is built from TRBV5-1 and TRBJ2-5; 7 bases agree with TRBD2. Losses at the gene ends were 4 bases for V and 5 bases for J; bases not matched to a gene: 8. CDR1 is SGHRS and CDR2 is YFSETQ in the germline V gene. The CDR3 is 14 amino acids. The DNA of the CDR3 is TGCGCCAGCAGCACCGGACTAGATGGGGAGACCCAGTACTTC. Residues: CASSTGLDGETQYF.

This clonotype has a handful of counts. CDR3 sequence (DNA): TGTGCCAGCAGCCAAGTTTCGAGGGTGTTATCAGATACGCAGTATTTT. Translation: CASSQVSRVLSDTQYF. The chain links TRBV4-2 to TRBJ2-3; weak D call: TRBD2 (5 bases). CDR1 is LGHNA and CDR2 is YNFKEQ in the germline V gene. V was clipped by 1 base and J by 4 bases, with 15 bases between them. The CDR3 totals 16 residues.

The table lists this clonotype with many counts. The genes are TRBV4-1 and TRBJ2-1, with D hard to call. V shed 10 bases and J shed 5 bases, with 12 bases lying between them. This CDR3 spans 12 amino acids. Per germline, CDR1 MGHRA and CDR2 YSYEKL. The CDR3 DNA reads TGCGCCACCGCAGACCGGGACAATGAGCAGTTCTTC. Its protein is CATADRDNEQFF.

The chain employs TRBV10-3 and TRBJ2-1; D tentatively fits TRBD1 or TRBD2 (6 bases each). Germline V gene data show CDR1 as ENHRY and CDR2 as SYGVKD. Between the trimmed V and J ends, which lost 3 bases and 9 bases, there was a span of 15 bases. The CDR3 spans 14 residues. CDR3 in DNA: TGTGCCATCAGTGATGGGGGGCCGTTGTCTGAGCAGTTCTTC. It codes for CAISDGGPLSEQFF.

The chain's CDR3 is CASRNRVYNSPLHF. DNA for the CDR3: TGTGCCAGCAGGAACAGGGTGTATAATTCACCCCTCCACTTT. The V gene is TRBV12-3 or TRBV12-4, the J gene TRBJ1-6, with D possibly being TRBD1 (6 bases). The V end was cut by 6 bases, the J end by 4 bases, with 10 bases between. CDR3 length equals 14 residues.

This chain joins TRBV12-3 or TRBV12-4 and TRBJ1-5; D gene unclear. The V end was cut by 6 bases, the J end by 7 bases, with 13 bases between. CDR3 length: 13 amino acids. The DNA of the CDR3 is TGTGCCAGCAGCATCAAGGGATACCAGCCCCAGCATTTT. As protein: CASSIKGYQPQHF.

CDR3 DNA sequence: TGTGCCAGCAGCCTTAGCCGGGAGGCGGTCGAGCAGTACTTC. Translation: CASSLSREAVEQYF. The rearrangement links TRBV12-3 or TRBV12-4 to TRBJ2-7, with TRBD2 identical over 7 bases. There are 14 residues in the CDR3. The V segment lost 6 bases and the J segment 6 bases; nucleotides outside the gene matches: 11.

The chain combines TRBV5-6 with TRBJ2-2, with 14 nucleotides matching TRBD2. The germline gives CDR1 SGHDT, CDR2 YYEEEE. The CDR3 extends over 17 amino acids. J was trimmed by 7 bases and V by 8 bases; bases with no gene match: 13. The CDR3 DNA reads TGTGCCAGTAGACGACCGGGACTAGCGGGAGCGGTCGGGGAGCTGTTTTTT. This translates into CASRRPGLAGAVGELFF.

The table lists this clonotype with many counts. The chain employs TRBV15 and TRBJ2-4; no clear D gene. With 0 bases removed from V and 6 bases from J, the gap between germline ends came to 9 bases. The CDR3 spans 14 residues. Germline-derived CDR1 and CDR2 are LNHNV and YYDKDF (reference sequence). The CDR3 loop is CATSRDLAANIQYF. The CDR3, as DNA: TGTGCCACCAGCAGAGATCTCGCAGCAAACATTCAGTACTTC. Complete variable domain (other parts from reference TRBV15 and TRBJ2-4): DAMVIQNPRYQVTQFGKPVTLSCSQTLNHNVMYWYQQKSSQAPKLLFHYYDKDFNNEADTPDNFQSRRPNTSFCFLDIRSPGLGDTAMYLCATSRDLAANIQYFGAGTRLSVL.

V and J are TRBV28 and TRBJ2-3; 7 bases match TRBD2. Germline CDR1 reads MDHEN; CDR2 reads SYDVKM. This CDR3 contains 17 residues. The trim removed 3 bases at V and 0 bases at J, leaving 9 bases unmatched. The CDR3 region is CASSFSGAGTSTDTQYF. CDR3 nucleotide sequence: TGTGCCAGCAGTTTTTCCGGAGCGGGAACTAGCACAGATACGCAGTATTTT.

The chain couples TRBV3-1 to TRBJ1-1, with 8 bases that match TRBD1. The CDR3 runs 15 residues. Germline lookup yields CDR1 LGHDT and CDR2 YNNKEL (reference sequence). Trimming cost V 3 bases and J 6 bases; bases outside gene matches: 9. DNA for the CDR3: TGTGCCAGCAGCCAGAGGACAGGGTCTTTCTCTGAAGCTTTCTTT. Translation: CASSQRTGSFSEAFF.

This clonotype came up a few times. The CDR3 spells CASSLRTGGSPEQFF. The CDR3 region has the DNA TGTGCCAGCAGCTTAAGGACAGGGGGCAGCCCTGAGCAGTTCTTC. The chain uses TRBV7-9 and TRBJ2-1; 11 bases map to TRBD1. The CDR3 loop spans 15 amino acids. Germline CDR1 and CDR2: SEHNR and FQNEAQ (reference sequence). V shed 2 bases and J 9 bases; nucleotides not matched to a gene: 6.

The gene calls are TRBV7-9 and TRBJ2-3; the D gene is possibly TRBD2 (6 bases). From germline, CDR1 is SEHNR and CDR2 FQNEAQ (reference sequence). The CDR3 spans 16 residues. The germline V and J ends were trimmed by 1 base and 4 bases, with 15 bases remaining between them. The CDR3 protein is CASSLGRLALADTQYF. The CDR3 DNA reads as TGTGCCAGCAGCTTAGGACGCCTAGCGTTGGCAGATACGCAGTATTTT.

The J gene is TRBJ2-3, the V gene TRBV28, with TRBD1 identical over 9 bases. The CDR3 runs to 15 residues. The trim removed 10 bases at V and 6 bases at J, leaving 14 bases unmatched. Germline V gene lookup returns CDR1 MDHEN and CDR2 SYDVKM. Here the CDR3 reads CATTRTGGAGDTQYF. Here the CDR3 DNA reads TGTGCCACAACGAGAACAGGGGGCGCTGGGGATACGCAGTATTTT. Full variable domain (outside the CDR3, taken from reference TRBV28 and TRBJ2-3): DVKVTQSSRYLVKRTGEKVFLECVQDMDHENMFWYRQDPGLGLRLIYFSYDVKMKEKGDIPEGYSVSREKKERFSLILESASTNQTSMYLCATTRTGGAGDTQYFGPGTRLTVL.

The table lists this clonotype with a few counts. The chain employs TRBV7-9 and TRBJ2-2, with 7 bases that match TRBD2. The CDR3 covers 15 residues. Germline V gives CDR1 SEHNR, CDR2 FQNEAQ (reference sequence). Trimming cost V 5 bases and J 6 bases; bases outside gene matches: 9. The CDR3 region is CASSPNRGVSGELFF. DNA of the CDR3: TGTGCCAGCAGCCCCAACCGGGGGGTGTCCGGGGAGCTGTTTTTT.

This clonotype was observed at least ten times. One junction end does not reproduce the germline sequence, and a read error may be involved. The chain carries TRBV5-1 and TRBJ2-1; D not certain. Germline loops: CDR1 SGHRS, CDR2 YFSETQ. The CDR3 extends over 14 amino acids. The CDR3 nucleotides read TGTGCCAGCAGCCGCGCAGGCGGATACAATGAGCAGTTCTTC. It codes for CASSRAGGYNEQFF. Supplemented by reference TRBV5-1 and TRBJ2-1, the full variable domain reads KAGVTQTPRYLIKTRGQQVTLSCSPISGHRSVSWYQQTPGQGLQFLFEYFSETQRNKGNFPGRFSGRQFSNSRSEMNVSTLELGDSALYLCASSRAGGYNEQFFGPGTRLTVL.

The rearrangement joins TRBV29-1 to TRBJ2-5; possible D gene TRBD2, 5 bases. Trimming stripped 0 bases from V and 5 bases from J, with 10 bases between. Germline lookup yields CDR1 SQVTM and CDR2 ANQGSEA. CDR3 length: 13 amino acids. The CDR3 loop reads CSVEELGAETQYF. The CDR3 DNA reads TGCAGCGTTGAAGAACTAGGTGCGGAGACCCAGTACTTC.

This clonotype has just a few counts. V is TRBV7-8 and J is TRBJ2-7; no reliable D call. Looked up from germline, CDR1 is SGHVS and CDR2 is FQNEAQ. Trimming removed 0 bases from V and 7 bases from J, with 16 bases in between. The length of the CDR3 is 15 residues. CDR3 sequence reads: CASSLAAVSRWEQYF. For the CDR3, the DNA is TGTGCCAGCAGCTTAGCCGCGGTTTCTCGCTGGGAGCAGTACTTC.

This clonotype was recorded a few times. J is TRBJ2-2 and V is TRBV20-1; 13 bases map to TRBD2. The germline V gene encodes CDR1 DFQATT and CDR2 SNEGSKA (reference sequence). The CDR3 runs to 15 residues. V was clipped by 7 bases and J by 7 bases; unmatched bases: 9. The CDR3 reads CSGLLAGGPDGELFF. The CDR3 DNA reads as TGCAGTGGCCTACTAGCGGGGGGGCCGGACGGGGAGCTGTTTTTT.

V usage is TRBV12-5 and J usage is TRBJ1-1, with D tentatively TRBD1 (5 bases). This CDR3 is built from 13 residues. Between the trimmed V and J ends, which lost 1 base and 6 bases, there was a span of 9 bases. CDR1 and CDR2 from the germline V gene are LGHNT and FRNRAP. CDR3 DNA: TGTGCTAGTGGTTTGGGAGGGGACGCTGAAGCTTTCTTT. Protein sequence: CASGLGGDAEAFF.